The 21 T cell receptor beta chains reported below all come from one sample, sequenced in a study of cytomegalovirus exposure and HLA in healthy donors. The PCR was carried out with 60 Vbeta primers and 13 Jbeta primers. Data came from immunoSEQ multiplex PCR; TCRdb stores just in-frame clones and leaves some out. The sample includes roughly 180,000 clones, 80% to 85% of them seen just once. The sequencing input was PBMCs. The receptors come from a boy between 2 and 10 years old in good health and CMV-seronegative.

CDR3 in DNA: TGTGCCAGCAGTCGAGCAGCAGGGCGGCGGACTGAAGCTTTCTTT. Translating it yields CASSRAAGRRTEAFF. The chain recombines TRBV11-2 with TRBJ1-1; a possible D gene is TRBD1 (5 bases). V lost 6 bases and J lost 5, with 19 bases in between. The CDR3 covers 15 residues. Germline-derived CDR1 and CDR2 are SGHAT and FQNNGV.

This clone was detected only once. V gene TRBV5-5 combines with J gene TRBJ1-2, with D possibly TRBD1 on 6 matching bases. CDR1 SGHKS and CDR2 YYEKEE come from the germline V gene (reference sequence). The CDR3 loop spans 14 amino acids. Trimming pared 4 bases from V and 4 bases from J, leaving 14 bases between. The CDR3 loop is CASSLGGDIYGYTF. The CDR3 nucleotides read TGTGCCAGCAGCCTCGGGGGGGACATCTATGGCTACACCTTC.

The chain combines TRBV19 with TRBJ1-1; a possible D gene is TRBD1 (5 bases). The germline CDR1 and CDR2 sequences are LNHDA and SQIVND (reference sequence). CDR3 size: 14 residues. V was pared by 5 bases and J by 5 bases, with 15 bases between. CDR3 amino acids: CASSPPERGTEAFF. The CDR3 nucleotides read TGTGCCAGTAGTCCCCCAGAGCGGGGGACTGAAGCTTTCTTT.

V usage is TRBV5-1 and J usage is TRBJ2-5, with 9 bases lining up with TRBD2. V lost 4 bases to trimming and J lost 0 bases; unmatched junction nucleotides: 7. Germline CDR1 and CDR2: SGHRS and YFSETQ. The CDR3 spans 16 residues. CDR3 coding DNA: TGCGCCAGCAGCCTGCCGACTAGCGGAAACCAAGAGACCCAGTACTTC. Its protein is CASSLPTSGNQETQYF.

V is TRBV6-4 and J is TRBJ1-2; TRBD1 agrees at 7 bases. The CDR3 length is 14 residues. Unmatched junction bases numbered 5, after V lost 5 bases and J lost 2 bases. Germline CDR1 reads MRHNA; CDR2 reads SNTAGT. This chain's CDR3 is CASSPGQSNYGYTF. The CDR3, as DNA: TGTGCCAGCAGTCCGGGACAGTCGAACTATGGCTACACCTTC.

V usage is TRBV19 and J usage is TRBJ2-7, with 10 nucleotides matching TRBD1. There are 16 residues in the CDR3. Germline-derived CDR1 and CDR2 are LNHDA and SQIVND (reference sequence). V lost 2 bases and J lost 5; bases outside the gene matches: 9. For the CDR3, the DNA is TGTGCCAGTAGTATAACGGACAGGGGGTTTCCCCACGAGCAGTACTTC. As protein: CASSITDRGFPHEQYF.

The genes are TRBV27 and TRBJ2-1; 10 bases are shared with TRBD2. The CDR3 spans 15 residues. Germline CDR1 reads MNHEY; CDR2 reads SMNVEV (reference sequence). The trim removed 1 base at V and 5 bases at J, leaving 2 bases unmatched. DNA of the CDR3: TGTGCCAGCAGTTTATTTAGCGGGGGGAACAATGAGCAGTTCTTC. This gives the protein CASSLFSGGNNEQFF.

This clone was observed a single time. The rearrangement links TRBV5-4 to TRBJ2-5, with TRBD2 matching 7 bases. Germline V gene data show CDR1 as SGHNT and CDR2 as YYREEE (reference sequence). The ends lost 3 bases at V and 5 bases at J; junction bases unmatched: 10. The CDR3 is 15 residues long. CDR3 sequence (DNA): TGTGCCAGCAGCTCAGCCCAGACTAGCAGGGAGACCCAGTACTTC. It encodes CASSSAQTSRETQYF.

The CDR3 reads CASSVGSRGTEPQHF. CDR3 DNA sequence: TGTGCCAGCAGCGTAGGGTCGCGGGGGACGGAGCCCCAGCATTTT. J is TRBJ1-5 and V is TRBV9, with TRBD1 as a possible D gene (5 bases). Looked up from germline, CDR1 is SGDLS and CDR2 is YYNGEE. Trimming stripped 0 bases from V and 8 bases from J, with 15 bases between. This CDR3 has 15 residues.

This clone was seen only once. The J gene is TRBJ2-7, the V gene TRBV5-4; TRBD1 matches at 7 bases. Germline V gene sequence: CDR1 SGHNT, CDR2 YYREEE (reference sequence). This CDR3 spans 15 amino acids. Losses at the gene ends were 3 bases for V and 0 bases for J; bases not matched to a gene: 6. CDR3 region: CASSSPGQTSYEQYF. The CDR3 DNA follows: TGTGCCAGCAGCTCACCGGGACAGACCTCCTACGAGCAGTACTTC.

The chain employs TRBV14 and TRBJ2-1, with a tentative D call TRBD2 (5 bases). V lost 1 base and J lost 9, with 10 bases in between. Per the germline V gene, CDR1 is SGHDN and CDR2 is FVKESK. The CDR3 totals 13 residues. Written as DNA, the CDR3 is TGTGCCAGCAGCCAAGCGGGGTGGGGTGAGCAGTTCTTC. It codes for CASSQAGWGEQFF.

The V gene is TRBV4-3, the J gene TRBJ2-5, with 10 bases matching TRBD2. The CDR3 length is 17 residues. Germline-derived CDR1 and CDR2 are LGHNA and YSLEER. With 0 bases clipped from V and 2 bases from J, the junction kept 6 bases outside the gene matches. The CDR3 region is CASSQETQAGGQETQYF. CDR3 sequence (DNA): TGCGCCAGCAGCCAAGAAACCCAAGCGGGGGGGCAAGAGACCCAGTACTTC.

The chain uses TRBV2 and TRBJ1-1, with 7 bases fitting TRBD1. This CDR3 is 16 amino acids long. Trimming at V came to 0 bases and at J to 5 bases, leaving 9 bases not matched to a gene. The V gene's germline CDR1 is SNHLY and CDR2 FYNNEI. The DNA of the CDR3 is TGTGCCAGCAGTGAAGCGCGAACAGGGGAATGGACTGAAGCTTTCTTT. It codes for CASSEARTGEWTEAFF.

The chain carries TRBV5-6 and TRBJ2-4; D might be TRBD1 (5 bases). The CDR3 has 15 amino acids. Germline V lookup: CDR1 SGHDT, CDR2 YYEEEE. Trimming left V 0 bases short and J 9 bases short, with 16 bases between. For the CDR3, the DNA is TGTGCCAGCAGCTTGGGACAGAAGCTGGAAGGCATTCAGTACTTC. It translates to CASSLGQKLEGIQYF.

The chain joins TRBV6-5 to TRBJ2-7, with 7 bases fitting TRBD1. This CDR3 comprises 15 residues. The trim removed 0 bases at V and 6 bases at J, leaving 8 bases unmatched. CDR1 and CDR2 (germline): MNHEY, SVGAGI. Here the CDR3 reads CASSYSATGISEQYF. For the CDR3, the DNA is TGTGCCAGCAGTTACTCTGCGACAGGGATCTCCGAGCAGTACTTC.

The chain couples TRBV19 to TRBJ2-2, with TRBD1 as a possible D gene (5 bases). The ends were cut back, 5 bases at V and 9 bases at J, with 16 bases in the middle. This CDR3 region has 14 residues. CDR1 LNHDA and CDR2 SQIVND come from the germline V gene (reference sequence). CDR3 in amino acids: CASSPGGARRELFF. CDR3 bases: TGTGCCAGTAGTCCGGGTGGGGCGCGCAGGGAGCTGTTTTTT.

This chain connects TRBV5-4 to TRBJ2-3; TRBD2 matches at 9 bases. The germline CDR1 and CDR2 sequences are SGHNT and YYREEE (reference sequence). The CDR3 has 15 amino acids. The V gene end was trimmed by 4 bases and the J gene end by 3 bases; junction bases not matched to a gene: 6. The CDR3 is CASSRGGAGTDTQYF. DNA for the CDR3: TGTGCCAGCAGCCGCGGGGGGGCGGGTACAGATACGCAGTATTTT.

This chain joins TRBV29-1 and TRBJ2-7; D perhaps matches TRBD1 (7 bases). V was trimmed by 6 bases and J by 3 bases, leaving 18 bases between them. The CDR3 has 14 amino acids. Germline loops: CDR1 SQVTM, CDR2 ANQGSEA. In DNA, the CDR3 is TGCAGCGTCGCGGGACAGACAGATGACTACGAGCAGTACTTC. Its translation is CSVAGQTDDYEQYF.

The chain employs TRBV7-2 and TRBJ2-5; 13 bases align to TRBD2. V lost 5 bases, J lost 10 bases, and 13 bases stayed unmatched. CDR3 length: 16 amino acids. In germline, CDR1 is SGHTA, CDR2 FQGNSA. CDR3 DNA sequence: TGTGCCAGCAGCCCAAGTAGGACTAGCGGGGGCTCCATCCAGTACTTC. As protein: CASSPSRTSGGSIQYF. The full variable domain, rest sourced from reference TRBV7-2 and TRBJ2-5, is GAGVSQSPSNKVTEKGKDVELRCDPISGHTALYWYRQSLGQGLEFLIYFQGNSAPDKSGLPSDRFSAERTGGSVSTLTIQRTQQEDSAVYLCASSPSRTSGGSIQYFGPGTRLLVL.

The J gene is TRBJ2-2, the V gene TRBV4-1, with TRBD2 matching 7 bases. Germline CDR1 reads MGHRA; CDR2 reads YSYEKL. J lost 10 bases, V lost 3 bases, and 8 bases had no gene match. This CDR3 has 14 residues. CDR3 protein: CASSQGGGGPELFF. CDR3 nucleotide sequence: TGCGCCAGCAGCCAGGGGGGGGGAGGACCGGAGCTGTTTTTT.

This clone was detected a few times. The V and J genes are TRBV30 and TRBJ2-1; perhaps TRBD2 as D (7 bases). The CDR3 contains 14 residues. Trimming removed 4 bases at V and 8 bases at J, with 18 bases between. Germline V gene lookup returns CDR1 GTSNPN and CDR2 SVGIG (reference sequence). The CDR3 coding sequence is TGTGCCTGGAATTTCGGAGGGGGGGGCGATGAGCAGTTCTTC. Protein sequence: CAWNFGGGGDEQFF. The full variable domain, completed using reference TRBV30 and TRBJ2-1, is SQTIHQWPATLVQPVGSPLSLECTVEGTSNPNLYWYRQAAGRGLQLLFYSVGIGQISSEVPQNLSASRPQDRQFILSSKKLLLSDSGFYLCAWNFGGGGDEQFFGPGTRLTVL.